This TCR beta chain was identified in a study of cytomegalovirus exposure and HLA in healthy donors. A word on this clone: No antigen is known for it.

Study results and caveats: Cytomegalovirus association was assigned to under 200 TCR beta chains. The productive fraction for most TCR beta V segments was about 87% or about 30% in an earlier analysis.

Primers for the PCR totalled 60 Vbeta and 13 Jbeta. Profiling relied on immunoSEQ multiplex PCR, and the TCRdb table lists in-frame clones only, not all of them. The data show 150,000 to 200,000 clones, almost 75% seen once. V shed 0 bases and J shed 1 base, with 11 bases lying between them. This CDR3 region has 15 residues. Germline CDR1 reads SGDLS; CDR2 reads YYNGEE. This chain joins TRBV9 and TRBJ2-7; D is unresolved. Sequencing used PBMCs. This receptor was taken from a woman aged 18-29 years in good health and CMV-seropositive. As DNA, the CDR3 is TGTGCCAGCAGCGTAGGAGGCGTTGTTTCCTACGAGCAGTACTTC. Translated: CASSVGGVVSYEQYF.